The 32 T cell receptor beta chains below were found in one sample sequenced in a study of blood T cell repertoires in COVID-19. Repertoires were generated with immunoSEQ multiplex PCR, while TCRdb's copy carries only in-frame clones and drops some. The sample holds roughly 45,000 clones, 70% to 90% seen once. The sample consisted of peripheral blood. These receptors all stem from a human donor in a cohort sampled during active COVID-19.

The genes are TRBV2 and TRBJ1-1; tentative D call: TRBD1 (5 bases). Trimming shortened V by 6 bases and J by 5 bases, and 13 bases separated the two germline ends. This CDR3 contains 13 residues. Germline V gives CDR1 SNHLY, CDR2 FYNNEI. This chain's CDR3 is CASSHSGGTEAFF. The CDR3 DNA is TGTGCCAGCAGCCATTCGGGGGGTACTGAAGCTTTCTTT.

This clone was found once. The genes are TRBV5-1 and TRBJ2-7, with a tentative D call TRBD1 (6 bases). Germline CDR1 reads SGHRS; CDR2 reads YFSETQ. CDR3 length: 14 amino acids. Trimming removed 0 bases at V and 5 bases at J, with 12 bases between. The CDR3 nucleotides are TGCGCCAGCAGCTTGGGTTCAGGGGTTGACGAGCAGTACTTC. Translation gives CASSLGSGVDEQYF.

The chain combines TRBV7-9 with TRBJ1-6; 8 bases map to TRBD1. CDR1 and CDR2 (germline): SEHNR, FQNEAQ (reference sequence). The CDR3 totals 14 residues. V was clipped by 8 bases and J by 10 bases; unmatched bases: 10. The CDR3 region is CASGDQGARSPLHF. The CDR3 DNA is TGTGCCAGCGGCGACCAGGGGGCGCGATCACCCCTCCACTTT.

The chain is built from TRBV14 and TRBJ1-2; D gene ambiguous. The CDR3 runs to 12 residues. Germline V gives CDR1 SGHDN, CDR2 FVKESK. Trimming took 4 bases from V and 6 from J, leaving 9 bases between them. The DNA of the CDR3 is TGTGCCAGCAGCCCCAGGCACCATGGCTACACCTTC. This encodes CASSPRHHGYTF.

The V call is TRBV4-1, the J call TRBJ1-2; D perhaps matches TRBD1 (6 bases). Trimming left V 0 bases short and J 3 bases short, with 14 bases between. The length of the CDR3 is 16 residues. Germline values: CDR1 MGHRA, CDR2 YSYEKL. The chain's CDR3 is CASSQDLGRGDYGYTF. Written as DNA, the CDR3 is TGCGCCAGCAGCCAAGATCTGGGCAGGGGAGACTATGGCTACACCTTC.

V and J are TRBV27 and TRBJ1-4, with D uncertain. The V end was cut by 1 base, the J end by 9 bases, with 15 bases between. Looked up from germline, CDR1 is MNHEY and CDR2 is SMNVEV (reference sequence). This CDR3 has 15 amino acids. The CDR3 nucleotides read TGTGCCAGCAGTTTATTTTACACCTTTACCCAAAAACTGTTTTTT. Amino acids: CASSLFYTFTQKLFF.

CDR3 nucleotide sequence: TGTGCCAGCAGTGCCGTGCGGGGGAACACTGAAGCTTTCTTT. Translation: CASSAVRGNTEAFF. The rearrangement uses TRBV7-9 and TRBJ1-1; D unresolved. CDR3 size: 14 residues. Germline values: CDR1 SEHNR, CDR2 FQNEAQ (reference sequence). Trimming pared 6 bases from V and 1 base from J, leaving 12 bases between.

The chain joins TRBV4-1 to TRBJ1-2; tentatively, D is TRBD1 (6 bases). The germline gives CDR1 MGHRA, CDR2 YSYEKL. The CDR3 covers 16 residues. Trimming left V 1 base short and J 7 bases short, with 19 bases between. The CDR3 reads CASSQANGQFTGGYTF. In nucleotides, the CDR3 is TGCGCCAGCAGCCAAGCTAATGGACAGTTCACTGGTGGCTACACCTTC.

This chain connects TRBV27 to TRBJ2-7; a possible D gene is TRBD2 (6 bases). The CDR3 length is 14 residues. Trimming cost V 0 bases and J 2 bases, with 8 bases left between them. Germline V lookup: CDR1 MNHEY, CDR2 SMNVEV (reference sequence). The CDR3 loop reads CASSLSGGTYEQYF. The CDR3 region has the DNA TGTGCCAGCAGTTTATCGGGAGGAACCTACGAGCAGTACTTC.

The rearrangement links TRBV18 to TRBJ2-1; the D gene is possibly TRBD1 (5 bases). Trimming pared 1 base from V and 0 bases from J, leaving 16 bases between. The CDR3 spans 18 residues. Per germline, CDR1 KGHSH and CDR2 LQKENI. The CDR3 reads CASSPLRSRTNSYNEQFF. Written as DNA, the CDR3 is TGTGCCAGCTCACCACTAAGGAGCAGGACAAACTCCTACAATGAGCAGTTCTTC.

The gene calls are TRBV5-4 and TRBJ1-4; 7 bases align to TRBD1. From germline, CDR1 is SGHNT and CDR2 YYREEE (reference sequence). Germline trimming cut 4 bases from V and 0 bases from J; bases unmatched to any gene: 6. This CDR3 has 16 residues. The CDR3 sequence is CASSQGGQATNEKLFF. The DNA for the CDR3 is TGTGCCAGCAGCCAAGGCGGACAGGCAACTAATGAAAAACTGTTTTTT.

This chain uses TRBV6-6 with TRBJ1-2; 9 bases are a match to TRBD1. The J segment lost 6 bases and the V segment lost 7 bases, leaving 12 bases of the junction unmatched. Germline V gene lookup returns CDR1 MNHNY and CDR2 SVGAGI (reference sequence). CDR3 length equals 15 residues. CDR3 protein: CASIEGLTGGNGYTF. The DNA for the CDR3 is TGTGCCAGCATCGAAGGCTTGACAGGGGGTAATGGCTACACCTTC.

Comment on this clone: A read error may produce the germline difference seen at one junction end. This chain's CDR3 is CASSFSGDQPQHF. In DNA form, the CDR3 reads TGTGCCAGCAGTTTTTCCGGGGATCAACCCCAGCATTTT. The chain is built from TRBV28 and TRBJ1-5; D call uncertain. The germline CDR1 and CDR2 sequences are MDHEN and SYDVKM. The CDR3 covers 13 residues. The variable domain in full, completed from reference TRBV28 and TRBJ1-5, reads DVKVTQSSRYLVKRTGEKVFLECVQDMDHENMFWYRQDPGLGLRLIYFSYDVKMKEKGDIPEGYSVSREKKERFSLILESASTNQTSMYLCASSFSGDQPQHFGDGTRLSIL.

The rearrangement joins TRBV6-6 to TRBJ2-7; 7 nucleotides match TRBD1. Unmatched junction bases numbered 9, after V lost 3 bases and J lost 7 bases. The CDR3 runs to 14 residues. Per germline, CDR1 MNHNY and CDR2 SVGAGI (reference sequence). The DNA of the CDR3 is TGTGCCAGCAGTTATACTTTGGACAGGTTGGAGCAGTACTTC. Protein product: CASSYTLDRLEQYF.

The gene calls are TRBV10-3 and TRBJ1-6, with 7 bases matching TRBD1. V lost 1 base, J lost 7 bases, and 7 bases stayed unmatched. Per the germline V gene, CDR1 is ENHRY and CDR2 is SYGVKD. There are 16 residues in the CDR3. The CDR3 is CAISELRTGDNSPLHF. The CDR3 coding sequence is TGTGCCATCAGTGAGTTAAGGACAGGAGACAATTCACCCCTCCACTTT.

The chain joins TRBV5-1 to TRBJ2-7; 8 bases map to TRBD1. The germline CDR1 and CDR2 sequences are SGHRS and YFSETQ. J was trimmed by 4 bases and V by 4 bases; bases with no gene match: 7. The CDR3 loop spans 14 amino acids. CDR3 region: CASSIRQGPYEQYF. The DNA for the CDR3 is TGCGCCAGCAGCATCAGACAGGGGCCTTACGAGCAGTACTTC. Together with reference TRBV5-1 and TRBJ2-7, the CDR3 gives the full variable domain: KAGVTQTPRYLIKTRGQQVTLSCSPISGHRSVSWYQQTPGQGLQFLFEYFSETQRNKGNFPGRFSGRQFSNSRSEMNVSTLELGDSALYLCASSIRQGPYEQYFGPGTRLTVT.

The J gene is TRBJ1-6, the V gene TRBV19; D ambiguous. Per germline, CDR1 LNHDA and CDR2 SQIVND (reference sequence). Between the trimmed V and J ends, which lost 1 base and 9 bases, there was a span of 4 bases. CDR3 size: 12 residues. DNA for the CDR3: TGTGCCAGTAGTATAGCCCTTTCACCCCTCCACTTT. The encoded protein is CASSIALSPLHF. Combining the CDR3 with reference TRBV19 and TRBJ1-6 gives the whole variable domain DGGITQSPKYLFRKEGQNVTLSCEQNLNHDAMYWYRQDPGQGLRLIYYSQIVNDFQKGDIAEGYSVSREKKESFPLTVTSAQKNPTAFYLCASSIALSPLHFGNGTRLTVT.

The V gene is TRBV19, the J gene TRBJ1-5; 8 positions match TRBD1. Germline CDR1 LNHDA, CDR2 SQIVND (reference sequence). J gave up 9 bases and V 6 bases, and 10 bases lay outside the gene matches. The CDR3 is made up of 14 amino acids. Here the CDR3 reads CASSTDRGLGPQHF. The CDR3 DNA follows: TGTGCCAGTAGCACCGACAGGGGCCTAGGGCCCCAGCATTTT.

CDR3 sequence: CATSESKGTGGYEQYF. Here the CDR3 DNA reads TGTGCCACCAGTGAATCCAAAGGGACAGGGGGGTACGAGCAGTACTTC. This rearrangement joins TRBV24-1 to TRBJ2-7, with 11 nucleotides matching TRBD1. This CDR3 has 16 residues. Germline V gene lookup returns CDR1 KGHDR and CDR2 SFDVKD. Unmatched junction bases numbered 8, after V lost 4 bases and J lost 4 bases.

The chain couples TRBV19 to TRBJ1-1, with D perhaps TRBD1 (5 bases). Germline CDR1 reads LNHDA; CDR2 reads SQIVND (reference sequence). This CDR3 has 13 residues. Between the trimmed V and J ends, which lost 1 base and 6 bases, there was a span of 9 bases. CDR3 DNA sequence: TGTGCCAGTAGTATAGGCAGGGCGGCTGAAGCTTTCTTT. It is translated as CASSIGRAAEAFF.

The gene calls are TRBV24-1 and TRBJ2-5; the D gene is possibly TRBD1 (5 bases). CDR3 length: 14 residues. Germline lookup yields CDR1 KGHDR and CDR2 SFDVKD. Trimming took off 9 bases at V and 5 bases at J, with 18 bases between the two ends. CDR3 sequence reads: CATGVPGYRETQYF. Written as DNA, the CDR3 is TGTGCCACCGGGGTACCAGGGTACAGGGAGACCCAGTACTTC.

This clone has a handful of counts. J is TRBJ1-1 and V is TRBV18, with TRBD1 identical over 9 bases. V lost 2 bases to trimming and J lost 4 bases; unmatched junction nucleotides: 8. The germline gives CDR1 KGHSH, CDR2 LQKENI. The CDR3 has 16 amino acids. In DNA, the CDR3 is TGTGCCAGCTCACCAGGGGTCGCGACAGGGGGCACTGAAGCTTTCTTT. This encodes CASSPGVATGGTEAFF.

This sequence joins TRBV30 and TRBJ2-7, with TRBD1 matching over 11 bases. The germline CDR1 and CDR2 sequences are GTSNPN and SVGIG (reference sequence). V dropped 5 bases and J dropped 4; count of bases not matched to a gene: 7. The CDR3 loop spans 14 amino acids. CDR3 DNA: TGTGCCTGGTGGACCGGGACAGGGGGTTACGAGCAGTACTTC. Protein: CAWWTGTGGYEQYF.

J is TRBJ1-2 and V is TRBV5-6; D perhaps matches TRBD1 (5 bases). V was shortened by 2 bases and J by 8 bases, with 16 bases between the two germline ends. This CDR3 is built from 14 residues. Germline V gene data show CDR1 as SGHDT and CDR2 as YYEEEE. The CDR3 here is CASSFGPTQAGYTF. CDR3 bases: TGTGCCAGCAGCTTCGGGCCAACACAGGCGGGCTACACCTTC.

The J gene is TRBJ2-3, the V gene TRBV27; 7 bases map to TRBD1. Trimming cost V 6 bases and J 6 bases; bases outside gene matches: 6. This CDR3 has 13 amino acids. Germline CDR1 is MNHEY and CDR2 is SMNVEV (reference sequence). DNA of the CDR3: TGTGCCAGCAGCTTCGACAGGGCGGATACGCAGTATTTT. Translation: CASSFDRADTQYF.

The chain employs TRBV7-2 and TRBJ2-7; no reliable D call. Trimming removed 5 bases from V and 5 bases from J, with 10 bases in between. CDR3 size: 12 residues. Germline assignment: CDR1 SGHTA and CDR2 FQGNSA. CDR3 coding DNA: TGTGCCAGCAGCCTCCCAGTTCACGAGCAGTACTTC. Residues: CASSLPVHEQYF.

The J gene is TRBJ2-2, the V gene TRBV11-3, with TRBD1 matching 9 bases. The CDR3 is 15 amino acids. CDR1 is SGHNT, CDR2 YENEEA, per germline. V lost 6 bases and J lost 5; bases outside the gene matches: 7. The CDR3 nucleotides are TGTGCCAGCAGTCTCGGGACAGGGAAAACCGGGGAGCTGTTTTTT. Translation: CASSLGTGKTGELFF.

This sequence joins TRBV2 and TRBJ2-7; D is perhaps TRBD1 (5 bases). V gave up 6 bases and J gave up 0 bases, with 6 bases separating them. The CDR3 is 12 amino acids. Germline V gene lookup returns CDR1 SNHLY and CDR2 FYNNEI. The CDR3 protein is CASRDSSYEQYF. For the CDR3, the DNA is TGTGCCAGCAGAGACAGCTCCTACGAGCAGTACTTC.

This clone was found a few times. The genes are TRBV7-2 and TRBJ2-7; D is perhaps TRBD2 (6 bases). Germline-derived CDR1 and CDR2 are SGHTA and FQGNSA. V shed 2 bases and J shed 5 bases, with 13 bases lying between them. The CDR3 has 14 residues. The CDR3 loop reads CASSLNPGGNEQYF. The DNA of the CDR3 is TGTGCCAGCAGCTTAAATCCGGGCGGGAACGAGCAGTACTTC.

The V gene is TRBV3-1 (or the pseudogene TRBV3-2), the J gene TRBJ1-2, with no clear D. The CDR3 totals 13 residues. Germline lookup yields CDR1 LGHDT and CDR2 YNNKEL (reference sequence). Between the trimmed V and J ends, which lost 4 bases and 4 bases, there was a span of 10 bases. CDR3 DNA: TGTGCCAGCAGCCCAGGCCCCCCCTATGGCTACACCTTC. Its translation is CASSPGPPYGYTF.

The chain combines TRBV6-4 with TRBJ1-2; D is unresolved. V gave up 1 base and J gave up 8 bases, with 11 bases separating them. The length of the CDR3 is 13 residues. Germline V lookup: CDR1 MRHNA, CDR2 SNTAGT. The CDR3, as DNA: TGTGCCAGCAGTGACTTCGGCGGCTGGGGCTACACCTTC. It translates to CASSDFGGWGYTF.

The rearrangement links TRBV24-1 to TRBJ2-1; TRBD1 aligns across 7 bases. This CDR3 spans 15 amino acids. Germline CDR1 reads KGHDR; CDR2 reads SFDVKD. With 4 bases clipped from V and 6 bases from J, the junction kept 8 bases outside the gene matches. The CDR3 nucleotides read TGTGCCACCAGTGAACCGAACAGGGGTCGCAATGAGCAGTTCTTC. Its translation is CATSEPNRGRNEQFF.